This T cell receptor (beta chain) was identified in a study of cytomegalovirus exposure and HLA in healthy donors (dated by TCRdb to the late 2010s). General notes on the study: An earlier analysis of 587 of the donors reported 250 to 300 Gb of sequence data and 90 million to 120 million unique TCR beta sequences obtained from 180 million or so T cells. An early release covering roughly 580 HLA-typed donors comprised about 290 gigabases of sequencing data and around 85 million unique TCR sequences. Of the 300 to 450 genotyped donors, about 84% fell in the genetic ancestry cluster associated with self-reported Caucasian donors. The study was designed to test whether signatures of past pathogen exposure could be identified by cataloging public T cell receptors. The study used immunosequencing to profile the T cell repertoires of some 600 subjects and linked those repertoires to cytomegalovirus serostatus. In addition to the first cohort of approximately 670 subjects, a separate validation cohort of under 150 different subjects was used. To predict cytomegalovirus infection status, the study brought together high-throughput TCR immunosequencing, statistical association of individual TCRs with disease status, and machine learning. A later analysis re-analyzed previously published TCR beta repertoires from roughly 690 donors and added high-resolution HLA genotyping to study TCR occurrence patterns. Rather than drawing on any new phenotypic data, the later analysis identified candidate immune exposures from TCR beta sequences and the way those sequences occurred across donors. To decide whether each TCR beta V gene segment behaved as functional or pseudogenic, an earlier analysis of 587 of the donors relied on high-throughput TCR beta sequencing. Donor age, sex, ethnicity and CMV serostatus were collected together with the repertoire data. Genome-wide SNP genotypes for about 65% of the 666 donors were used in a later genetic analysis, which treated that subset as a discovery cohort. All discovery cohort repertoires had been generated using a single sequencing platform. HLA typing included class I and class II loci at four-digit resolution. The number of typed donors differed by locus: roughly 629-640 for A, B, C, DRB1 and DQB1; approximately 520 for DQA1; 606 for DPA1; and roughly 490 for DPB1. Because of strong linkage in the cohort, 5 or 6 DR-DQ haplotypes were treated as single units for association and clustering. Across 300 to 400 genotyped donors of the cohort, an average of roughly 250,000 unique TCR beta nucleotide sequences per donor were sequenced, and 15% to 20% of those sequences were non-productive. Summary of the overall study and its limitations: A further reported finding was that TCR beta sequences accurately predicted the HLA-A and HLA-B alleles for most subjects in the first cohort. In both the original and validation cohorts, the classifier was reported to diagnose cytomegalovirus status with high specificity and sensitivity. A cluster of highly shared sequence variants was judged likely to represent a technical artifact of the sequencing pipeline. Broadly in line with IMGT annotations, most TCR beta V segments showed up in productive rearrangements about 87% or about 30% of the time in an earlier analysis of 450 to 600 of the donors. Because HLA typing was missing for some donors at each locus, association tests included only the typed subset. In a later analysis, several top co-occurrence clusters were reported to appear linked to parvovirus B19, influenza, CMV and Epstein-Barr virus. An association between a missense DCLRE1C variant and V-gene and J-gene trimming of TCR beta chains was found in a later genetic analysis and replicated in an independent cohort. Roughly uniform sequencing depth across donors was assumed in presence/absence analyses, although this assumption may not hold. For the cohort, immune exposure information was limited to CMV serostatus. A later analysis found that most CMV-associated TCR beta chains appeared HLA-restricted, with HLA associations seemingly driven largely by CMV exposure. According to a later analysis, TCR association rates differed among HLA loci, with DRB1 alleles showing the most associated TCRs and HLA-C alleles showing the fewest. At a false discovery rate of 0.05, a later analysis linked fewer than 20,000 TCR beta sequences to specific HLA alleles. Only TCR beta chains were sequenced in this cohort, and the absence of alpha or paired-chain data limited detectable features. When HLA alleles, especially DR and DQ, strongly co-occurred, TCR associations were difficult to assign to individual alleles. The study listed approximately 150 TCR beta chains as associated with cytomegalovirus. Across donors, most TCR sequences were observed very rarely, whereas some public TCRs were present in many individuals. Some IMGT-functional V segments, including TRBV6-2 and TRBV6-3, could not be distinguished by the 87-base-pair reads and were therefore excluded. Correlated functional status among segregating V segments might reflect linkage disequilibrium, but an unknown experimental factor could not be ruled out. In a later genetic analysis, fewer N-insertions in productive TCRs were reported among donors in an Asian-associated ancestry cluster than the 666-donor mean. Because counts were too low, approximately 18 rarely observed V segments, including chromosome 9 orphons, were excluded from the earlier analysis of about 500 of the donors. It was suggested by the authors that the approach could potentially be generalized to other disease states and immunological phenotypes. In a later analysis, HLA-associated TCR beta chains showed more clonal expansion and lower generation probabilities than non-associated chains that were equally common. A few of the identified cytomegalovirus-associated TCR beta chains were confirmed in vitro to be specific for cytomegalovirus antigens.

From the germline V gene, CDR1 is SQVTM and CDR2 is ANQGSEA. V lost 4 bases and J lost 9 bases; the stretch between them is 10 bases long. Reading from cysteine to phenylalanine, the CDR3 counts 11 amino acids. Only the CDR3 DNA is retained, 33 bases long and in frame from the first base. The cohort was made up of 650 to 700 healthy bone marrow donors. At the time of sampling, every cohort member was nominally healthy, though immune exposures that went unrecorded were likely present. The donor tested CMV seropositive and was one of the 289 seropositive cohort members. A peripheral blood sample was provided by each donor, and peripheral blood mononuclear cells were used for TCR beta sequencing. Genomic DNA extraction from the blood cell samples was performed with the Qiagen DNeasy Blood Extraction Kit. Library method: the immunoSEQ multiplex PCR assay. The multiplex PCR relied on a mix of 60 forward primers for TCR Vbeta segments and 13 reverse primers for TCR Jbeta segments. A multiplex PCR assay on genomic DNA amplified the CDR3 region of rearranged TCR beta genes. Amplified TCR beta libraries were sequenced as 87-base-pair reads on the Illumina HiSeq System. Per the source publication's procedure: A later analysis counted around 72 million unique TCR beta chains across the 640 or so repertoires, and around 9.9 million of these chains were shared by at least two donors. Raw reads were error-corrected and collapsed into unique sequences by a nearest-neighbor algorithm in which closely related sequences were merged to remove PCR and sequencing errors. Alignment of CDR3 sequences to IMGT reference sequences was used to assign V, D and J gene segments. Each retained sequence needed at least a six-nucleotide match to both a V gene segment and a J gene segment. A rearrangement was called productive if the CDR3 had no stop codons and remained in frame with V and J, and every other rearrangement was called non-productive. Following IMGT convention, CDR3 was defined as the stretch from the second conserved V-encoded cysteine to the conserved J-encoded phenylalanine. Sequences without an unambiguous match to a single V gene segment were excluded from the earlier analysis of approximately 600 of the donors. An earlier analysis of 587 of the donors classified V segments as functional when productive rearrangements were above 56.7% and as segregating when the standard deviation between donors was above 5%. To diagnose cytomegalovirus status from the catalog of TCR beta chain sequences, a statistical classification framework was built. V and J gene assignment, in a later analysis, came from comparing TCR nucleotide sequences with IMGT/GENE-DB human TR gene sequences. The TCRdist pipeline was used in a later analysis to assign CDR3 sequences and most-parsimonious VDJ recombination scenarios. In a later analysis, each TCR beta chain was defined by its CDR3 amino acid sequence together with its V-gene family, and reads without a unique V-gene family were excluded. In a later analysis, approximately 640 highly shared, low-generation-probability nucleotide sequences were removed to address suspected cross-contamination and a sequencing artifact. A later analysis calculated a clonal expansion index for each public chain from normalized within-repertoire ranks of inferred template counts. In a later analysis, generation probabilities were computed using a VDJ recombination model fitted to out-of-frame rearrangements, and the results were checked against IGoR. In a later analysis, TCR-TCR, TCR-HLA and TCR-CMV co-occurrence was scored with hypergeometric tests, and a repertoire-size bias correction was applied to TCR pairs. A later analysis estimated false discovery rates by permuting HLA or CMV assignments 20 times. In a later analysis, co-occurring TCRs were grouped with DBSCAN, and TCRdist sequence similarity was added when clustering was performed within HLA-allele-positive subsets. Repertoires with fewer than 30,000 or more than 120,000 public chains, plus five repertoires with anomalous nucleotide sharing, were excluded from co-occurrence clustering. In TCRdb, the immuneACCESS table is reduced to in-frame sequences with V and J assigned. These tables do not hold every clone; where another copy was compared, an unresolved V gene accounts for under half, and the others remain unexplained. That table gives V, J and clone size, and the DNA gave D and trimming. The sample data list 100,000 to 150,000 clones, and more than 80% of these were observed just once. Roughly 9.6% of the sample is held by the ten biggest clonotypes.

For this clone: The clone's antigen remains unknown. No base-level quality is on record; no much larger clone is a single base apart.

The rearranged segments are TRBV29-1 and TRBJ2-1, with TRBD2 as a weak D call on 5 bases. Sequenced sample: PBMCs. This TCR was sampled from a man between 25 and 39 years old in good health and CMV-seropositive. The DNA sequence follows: TGCAGCGTTGGAGGGTATGGTGAGCAGTTCTTC. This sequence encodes CSVGGYGEQFF.